One sample yielded the 4 T cell receptor beta chains listed below, sequenced in a study of naive and memory T cell subsets. The beta constant-region primer was an equimolar mix of two oligonucleotides covering TRBC1 and TRBC2. Ligated cDNA was amplified by four rounds of PCR with nested alpha and beta constant-region primers and SP2. From the UMI-ligation and nested PCR reads, TCRdb called clonotypes with MiXCR, one entry per CDR3 protein. The sample yields 9,700 or so distinct CDR3 sequences, 4.5% to 6% seen once. Sequencing used CD4+ TEMRA cells from blood. The subset denotes: effector memory re-expressing CD45RA, CD45RA+ CD27-. These receptors all come from a human donor in good health.

This clonotype was picked up many times. This chain uses TRBV9 with TRBJ1-1; 12 positions agree with TRBD1. Germline V lookup: CDR1 SGDLS, CDR2 YYNGEE. V shed 3 bases, J shed 11 bases, and the junction held 5 bases outside the gene matches. CDR3 length: 13 residues. Written as DNA, the CDR3 is TGTGCCAGCAGCGGCCGGGACAGGGGGCCTGCTTTCTTT. Translation gives CASSGRDRGPAFF.

This clonotype has a count of ten or more. V gene TRBV11-2 combines with J gene TRBJ2-1, with D tentatively TRBD2 (6 bases). Germline values: CDR1 SGHAT, CDR2 FQNNGV. V was cut by 1 base and J by 7 bases, with 11 bases left in between. This CDR3 spans 14 amino acids. CDR3 loop: CASSLVAAGNEQFF. In nucleotides, the CDR3 is TGTGCCAGCAGCTTAGTTGCGGCGGGGAATGAGCAGTTCTTC. The full variable domain, rest sourced from reference TRBV11-2 and TRBJ2-1, is EAGVAQSPRYKIIEKRQSVAFWCNPISGHATLYWYQQILGQGPKLLIQFQNNGVVDDSQLPKDRFSAERLKGVDSTLKIQPAKLEDSAVYLCASSLVAAGNEQFFGPGTRLTVL.

Remarks on this clonotype: This may arise from a read error, as a much more abundant clone is one base away. The gene calls are TRBV12-3 or TRBV12-4 and TRBJ1-5, with TRBD1 matching over 10 bases. This CDR3 has 14 residues. The CDR3 DNA reads as TGTGCCAGCAGACCGACAGGGGGCCCGTCCCCCCAGCGTTTT. Residues: CASRPTGGPSPQRF.

In this sample, this clonotype turned up many times. The gene calls are TRBV9 and TRBJ2-5, with no clear D. CDR3 length equals 12 residues. V lost 6 bases and J lost 5, with 11 bases in between. In germline, CDR1 is SGDLS, CDR2 YYNGEE. CDR3 nucleotides: TGTGCCAGCACTCTTAGTAGGGAGACCCAGTACTTC. Translation gives CASTLSRETQYF.